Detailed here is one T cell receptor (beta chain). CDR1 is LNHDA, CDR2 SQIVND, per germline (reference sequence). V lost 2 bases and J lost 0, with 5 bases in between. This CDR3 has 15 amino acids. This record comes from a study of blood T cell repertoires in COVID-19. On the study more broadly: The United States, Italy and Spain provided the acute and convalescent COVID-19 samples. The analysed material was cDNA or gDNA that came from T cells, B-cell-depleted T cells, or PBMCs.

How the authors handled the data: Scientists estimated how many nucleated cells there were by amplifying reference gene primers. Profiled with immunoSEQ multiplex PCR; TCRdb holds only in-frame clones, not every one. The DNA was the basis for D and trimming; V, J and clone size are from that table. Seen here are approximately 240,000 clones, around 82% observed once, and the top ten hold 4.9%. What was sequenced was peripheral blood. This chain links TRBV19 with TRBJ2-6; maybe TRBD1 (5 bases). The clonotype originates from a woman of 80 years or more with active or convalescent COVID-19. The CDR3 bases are TGTGCCAGTAGTATAAGGGGCTCTGGGGCCAACGTCCTGACTTTC. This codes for CASSIRGSGANVLTF.